The 15 T cell receptor beta chains below were found in one sample sequenced in a study of blood T cell repertoires in COVID-19. Produced via immunoSEQ multiplex PCR; TCRdb's table is partial and in-frame only. The sample carries around 400,000 clones, 80% to 90% recorded once. Sequencing was carried out using peripheral blood. These receptors came from a woman aged 60 to 75 with COVID-19, enrolled during active disease.

The rearrangement joins TRBV18 to TRBJ2-7, with TRBD2 identical over 7 bases. The trim removed 2 bases at V and 0 bases at J, leaving 1 base unmatched. Germline V lookup: CDR1 KGHSH, CDR2 LQKENI. The length of the CDR3 is 14 residues. In DNA, the CDR3 is TGTGCCAGCTCACCAGGGGGGGGCTCCTACGAGCAGTACTTC. Its translation: CASSPGGGSYEQYF.

V gene TRBV7-9 combines with J gene TRBJ1-2; TRBD1 is a possible D gene (5 bases). Germline lookup yields CDR1 SEHNR and CDR2 FQNEAQ (reference sequence). The germline V and J ends were trimmed by 5 bases and 7 bases, with 17 bases remaining between them. This CDR3 comprises 14 residues. The chain's CDR3 is CASSLGPRVAGYTF. Written as DNA, the CDR3 is TGTGCCAGCAGCCTCGGGCCCAGGGTGGCTGGCTACACCTTC.

This clone was counted a single time. V is TRBV27 and J is TRBJ1-6; D perhaps matches TRBD1 (5 bases). The CDR3 spans 13 residues. Germline CDR1 is MNHEY and CDR2 is SMNVEV (reference sequence). Trimming took off 8 bases at V and 5 bases at J, with 10 bases between the two ends. DNA for the CDR3: TGTGCCAGCCGCGGCAGGGATAATTCACCCCTCCACTTT. Amino acid sequence: CASRGRDNSPLHF.

The rearrangement joins TRBV7-2 to TRBJ2-3, with a tentative D call TRBD2 (7 bases). This CDR3 has 16 amino acids. CDR1 SGHTA and CDR2 FQGNSA come from the germline V gene. Deletions cut 4 bases from V and 1 base from J, with 15 bases between. DNA of the CDR3: TGTGCCAGCAGCTCAAGGGGGGCGGGGGGCACAGATACGCAGTATTTT. The encoded protein is CASSSRGAGGTDTQYF.

The rearrangement joins TRBV7-8 to TRBJ1-1, with 7 bases that match TRBD1. The CDR3 is 15 residues long. After removal of 5 bases from V and 5 bases from J, the junction contained 11 bases not matched to a gene. CDR1 is SGHVS, CDR2 FQNEAQ, per germline. Here the CDR3 reads CASSGQTGTVTEAFF. The DNA for the CDR3 is TGTGCCAGCAGCGGTCAGACAGGGACGGTTACTGAAGCTTTCTTT. Variable domain in full (rest from reference TRBV7-8 and TRBJ1-1): GAGVSQSPRYKVAKRGQDVALRCDPISGHVSLFWYQQALGQGPEFLTYFQNEAQLDKSGLPSDRFFAERPEGSVSTLKIQRTQQEDSAVYLCASSGQTGTVTEAFFGQGTRLTVV.

The chain joins TRBV14 to TRBJ2-5; 13 nucleotides match TRBD2. The J segment lost 5 bases and the V segment lost 0 bases, leaving 12 bases of the junction unmatched. This CDR3 has 19 residues. Germline assignment: CDR1 SGHDN and CDR2 FVKESK. The DNA for the CDR3 is TGTGCCAGCAGCCAAGATCTGGGCACTAGCGGGGGGGCCTTGGAGACCCAGTACTTC. Protein: CASSQDLGTSGGALETQYF.

The J gene is TRBJ1-5, the V gene TRBV24-1, with a weak D call TRBD1 (5 bases). Germline loops: CDR1 KGHDR, CDR2 SFDVKD. Trimming shortened V by 4 bases and J by 7 bases, and 10 bases separated the two germline ends. The CDR3 covers 13 residues. CDR3 sequence reads: CATSDAGRQPQHF. DNA of the CDR3: TGTGCCACCAGTGACGCAGGGAGGCAGCCCCAGCATTTT.

This chain connects TRBV6-5 to TRBJ2-1, with 10 nucleotides matching TRBD2. The length of the CDR3 is 15 residues. Germline CDR1 is MNHEY and CDR2 is SVGAGI. Unmatched junction bases numbered 9, after V lost 7 bases and J lost 6 bases. CDR3 DNA sequence: TGTGCCAGCACCTCCCTAGCGGGGGCCATCAATGAGCAGTTCTTC. Protein: CASTSLAGAINEQFF.

This chain links TRBV5-1 with TRBJ1-3; 7 bases fit TRBD1. The CDR3 extends over 15 amino acids. Germline CDR1 and CDR2: SGHRS and YFSETQ. V was clipped by 3 bases and J by 0 bases; unmatched bases: 3. The CDR3 DNA sequence: TGCGCCAGCAGCTGGGACAGAAACTCTGGAAACACCATATATTTT. It specifies CASSWDRNSGNTIYF.

This clone was observed once. V gene TRBV10-2 combines with J gene TRBJ1-5; D is unresolved. The CDR3 is 13 residues long. From germline, CDR1 is WSHSY and CDR2 SAAADI. V gave up 7 bases and J gave up 3 bases, with 10 bases separating them. The CDR3 here is CASTDSVNQPQHF. The DNA for the CDR3 is TGCGCCAGCACCGACTCAGTCAATCAGCCCCAGCATTTT.

This sequence joins TRBV7-9 and TRBJ2-1, with 10 bases matching TRBD2. Trimming at V came to 5 bases and at J to 6 bases, leaving 7 bases not matched to a gene. The germline V gene has CDR1 SEHNR and CDR2 FQNEAQ (reference sequence). This CDR3 has 15 amino acids. The CDR3 DNA reads as TGTGCCAGCAGCCCCCGGACTAGCGGTTCCAATGAGCAGTTCTTC. It is translated as CASSPRTSGSNEQFF.

The gene calls are TRBV7-3 and TRBJ1-1; the D gene is possibly TRBD1 (5 bases). The CDR3 spans 15 residues. CDR1 is SGHTA and CDR2 is FQGTGA in the germline V gene. V gave up 5 bases and J gave up 0 bases, with 13 bases separating them. The CDR3 region is CASSRAGRMNTEAFF. The CDR3 nucleotides read TGTGCCAGCAGCCGCGCAGGGCGCATGAACACTGAAGCTTTCTTT. The variable domain in full, completed from reference TRBV7-3 and TRBJ1-1, reads GAGVSQTPSNKVTEKGKYVELRCDPISGHTALYWYRQSLGQGPEFLIYFQGTGAADDSGLPNDRFFAVRPEGSVSTLKIQRTERGDSAVYLCASSRAGRMNTEAFFGQGTRLTVV.

The chain is built from TRBV5-1 and TRBJ2-3; D gene unclear. V shed 2 bases and J shed 2 bases, with 3 bases lying between them. The CDR3 extends over 12 amino acids. In germline, CDR1 is SGHRS, CDR2 YFSETQ. CDR3 sequence reads: CASSFITDTQYF. Written as DNA, the CDR3 is TGCGCCAGCAGCTTCATCACAGATACGCAGTATTTT. The complete variable domain, with remaining parts taken from reference TRBV5-1 and TRBJ2-3, reads KAGVTQTPRYLIKTRGQQVTLSCSPISGHRSVSWYQQTPGQGLQFLFEYFSETQRNKGNFPGRFSGRQFSNSRSEMNVSTLELGDSALYLCASSFITDTQYFGPGTRLTVL.

The V and J genes are TRBV16 and TRBJ1-4; the match to TRBD1 covers 9 bases. After removal of 4 bases from V and 8 bases from J, the junction contained 11 bases not matched to a gene. The CDR3 length is 16 residues. Germline CDR1 reads KGHSY; CDR2 reads FQNENV. CDR3: CASSPLRGQGREKLFF. Here the CDR3 DNA reads TGTGCCAGCAGCCCACTTCGGGGACAGGGAAGGGAAAAACTGTTTTTT. Together with reference TRBV16 and TRBJ1-4, the CDR3 gives the full variable domain: GEEVAQTPKHLVRGEGQKAKLYCAPIKGHSYVFWYQQVLKNEFKFLISFQNENVFDETGMPKERFSAKCLPNSPCSLEIQATKLEDSAVYFCASSPLRGQGREKLFFGSGTQLSVL.

This clone has only one observation. The genes are TRBV6-4 and TRBJ1-3; 7 nucleotides agree with TRBD1. The CDR3 covers 20 residues. Germline CDR1 MRHNA, CDR2 SNTAGT. The V and J ends lost 0 bases and 2 bases, in that order; junction bases with no gene match: 16. CDR3 DNA sequence: TGTGCCAGCAGTGACTCGGGGGGAAGGGCCGACAGGGAAGCTGGAAACACCATATATTTT. It specifies CASSDSGGRADREAGNTIYF.